This T cell receptor (beta chain) came from a study of OX40 agonist ivuxolimab in advanced cancers. Study overall: Patients took ivuxolimab, an agonistic anti-OX40 (CD134) antibody. Every 2 weeks, ivuxolimab was infused into the patients intravenously at between 0.01 and 10 mg/kg.

This CDR3 contains 13 residues. Trimming cost V 3 bases and J 8 bases, with 12 bases left between them. Germline V gene data show CDR1 as SGHVS and CDR2 as FQNEAQ. The method was immunoSEQ multiplex PCR; TCRdb's version includes in-frame clones alone and lacks a portion of them. There are roughly 79,000 clones in the sample; about 90% occur only once, and around 1.5% lies in the top ten. The sequences come from CD4+ or CD8+ T cells sorted from blood, collected in a trial of the OX40 agonist ivuxolimab. J is TRBJ2-3 and V is TRBV7-8; D is undetermined. The origin of this receptor is an adult with an advanced solid tumor such as melanoma, head and neck, liver or kidney cancer. The CDR3, as DNA: TGTGCCAGCAGCTTCTCATATCAGAGTACGCAGTATTTT. Translation gives CASSFSYQSTQYF.